Sequencing of this TCR beta chain was carried out in a study of CD8 T cells in ankylosing spondylitis. Molecular-barcoded quantitative 5'-RACE produced these TCR beta libraries. One entry per CDR3 protein, called by TCRdb with MiXCR from the 5' RACE reads. The repertoire holds under 200,000 distinct CDR3 sequences, more than 9% seen once, with 25% to 35% in the top ten. The study's findings and limits: Characteristic, it appeared, of ankylosing spondylitis blood was a TCR beta motif of seven or eight highly homologous variants.

This CDR3 has 16 residues. From germline, CDR1 is SGHNT and CDR2 YENEEA. V lost 6 bases and J lost 4; bases outside the gene matches: 11. This clonotype occurred a few times. Its antigen is as yet unknown. Sequencing was carried out using blood, either unsorted or a sorted T cell fraction (not recorded which). The chain links TRBV11-3 to TRBJ2-1; 8 positions match TRBD1. This receptor was obtained from a male donor with ankylosing spondylitis or in good health (not recorded which). CDR3 protein: CASSYTIGQGYNEQFF. The CDR3, as DNA: TGTGCCAGCAGTTACACAATAGGACAGGGATACAATGAGCAGTTCTTC.